These 5 T cell receptor beta chains share one sample of origin, sequenced in a study of molecular identifiers for immune sequencing clone quantification. Each CDR3 protein is one row after TCRdb ran MiXCR on the PCR reads. Here the sample spans more than 450,000 distinct CDR3 sequences, over 20% being singletons. The sequenced sample consisted of naive CD8+ T cells from blood, with Jurkat cell RNA spiked in. Subset specified: FACS-sorted CD8+CD4-CCR7+CD45RA+ naive T cells. These receptors were taken from a human donor in good health. Some libraries in this study had Jurkat cell RNA spiked in.

This clonotype was detected ten times or more. V is TRBV29-1 and J is TRBJ1-2; D perhaps matches TRBD1 (6 bases). The CDR3 has 14 residues. Trimming took off 4 bases at V and 5 bases at J, with 17 bases between the two ends. CDR1 is SQVTM, CDR2 ANQGSEA, per germline. CDR3 in DNA: TGCAGCGTTGTCGCAGGGGATTTACCTTATGGCTACACCTTC. Translated, it gives CSVVAGDLPYGYTF.

A few counts support this clonotype. This chain connects TRBV20-1 to TRBJ2-7, with D possibly TRBD2 on 6 matching bases. Germline V gene sequence: CDR1 DFQATT, CDR2 SNEGSKA (reference sequence). CDR3 size: 15 residues. The V and J ends lost 2 bases and 2 bases respectively, with 16 bases between them. The CDR3 loop reads CSARLGRGLPYEQYF. The CDR3 DNA sequence: TGCAGTGCTAGACTCGGCCGGGGACTCCCCTACGAGCAGTACTTC.

This clonotype has more than one count but fewer than ten. The rearrangement uses TRBV20-1 and TRBJ2-7; tentatively, D is TRBD1 (7 bases). V lost 5 bases to trimming and J lost 4 bases, with 21 bases between them. Germline loops: CDR1 DFQATT, CDR2 SNEGSKA (reference sequence). CDR3 size: 15 residues. CDR3 nucleotide sequence: TGCAGTGCTGCCGGACAGGCTGGGACTCCTTACGAGCAGTACTTC. Protein: CSAAGQAGTPYEQYF.

This clonotype was counted a few times. This chain connects TRBV29-1 to TRBJ1-2; no reliable D call. The V and J ends lost 6 bases and 2 bases respectively, with 13 bases between them. CDR3 length: 13 amino acids. Germline CDR1 is SQVTM and CDR2 is ANQGSEA. This CDR3 reads CSVRVGKNYGYTF. In DNA, the CDR3 is TGCAGCGTCCGAGTGGGGAAAAACTATGGCTACACCTTC.

This clonotype showed up many times. V is TRBV29-1 and J is TRBJ2-5; a possible D gene is TRBD2 (6 bases). Germline assignment: CDR1 SQVTM and CDR2 ANQGSEA. V was trimmed by 0 bases and J by 1 base, leaving 6 bases between them. The CDR3 is 13 amino acids. The DNA for the CDR3 is TGCAGCGTTGAAGAGCGGGGCCAAGAGACCCAGTACTTC. It codes for CSVEERGQETQYF.